This T cell receptor beta chain was sequenced during a study of beta chain features in type 1 diabetes. Study outcomes and limitations: There was a moderate but significant shortening of TCRB CDR3s in all four CD4+ subsets of Type 1 diabetes patients.

This CDR3 has 15 amino acids. V gave up 4 bases and J gave up 0 bases; unmatched junction bases: 6. Germline CDR1 is LGHNA and CDR2 is YSLEER. The authors reverse transcribed all of the isolated RNA, so sequencing captured expressed TCRB transcripts. Produced via immunoSEQ multiplex PCR; TCRdb's table is partial and in-frame only. The table lists 330,000 or so clones, roughly 12% of them singletons, with around 0.01% in the top ten. In regard to this clone: Its antigen is unknown.

Source material: naive CD4+ T cells from blood. The receptor was isolated from a woman under 30 with type 1 diabetes. The V call is TRBV4-3, the J call TRBJ2-7; 7 bases map to TRBD2. CDR3 sequence reads: CASSLLAGLSYEQYF. The CDR3 DNA sequence: TGCGCCAGCAGCCTCTTAGCGGGCCTCTCCTACGAGCAGTACTTC.